This T cell receptor (beta chain) was retrieved from a study of cytomegalovirus exposure and HLA in healthy donors. Primers for the PCR totalled 60 Vbeta and 13 Jbeta. TCRdb's copy holds only in-frame clones and misses some; the assay was immunoSEQ multiplex PCR. Among about 150,000 clones listed, approximately 88% were seen once. Germline V lookup: CDR1 MGHRA, CDR2 YSYEKL. This CDR3 comprises 15 residues. J gave up 6 bases and V 2 bases, and 9 bases lay outside the gene matches. The TCR was taken from a boy aged 2-9 years in good health and CMV-seronegative. Source material: PBMCs. The chain combines TRBV4-1 with TRBJ2-7; TRBD1 matches at 8 bases. Here the CDR3 reads CASSQRAGGHVEQYF. DNA of the CDR3: TGCGCCAGCAGCCAACGGGCAGGGGGCCACGTCGAGCAGTACTTC.